This paragraph covers one T cell receptor (beta chain) sequence. The record originates from a study of blood T cell repertoires in COVID-19. Original analysis: Counts of nucleated cells, estimated from reference gene primer amplification, were obtained. Clones were read by immunoSEQ multiplex PCR, and TCRdb kept only the in-frame ones, dropping some. The DNA was the basis for D and trimming; V, J and clone size are from that table. In the table there are about 190,000 clones, approximately 77% of which are singletons. Germline-derived CDR1 and CDR2 are MNHEY and SVGAGI. CDR3 length: 15 amino acids. Between the trimmed V and J ends, which lost 8 bases and 7 bases, there was a span of 21 bases.

V is TRBV6-5 and J is TRBJ2-1, with D tentatively TRBD2 (6 bases). This TCR was sampled from a woman older than 75 with active or convalescent COVID-19. Sequencing was performed on peripheral blood. CDR3 sequence: CASGVLGGARNEQFF. The DNA of the CDR3 is TGTGCCAGCGGGGTCTTGGGGGGAGCGAGAAATGAGCAGTTCTTC.